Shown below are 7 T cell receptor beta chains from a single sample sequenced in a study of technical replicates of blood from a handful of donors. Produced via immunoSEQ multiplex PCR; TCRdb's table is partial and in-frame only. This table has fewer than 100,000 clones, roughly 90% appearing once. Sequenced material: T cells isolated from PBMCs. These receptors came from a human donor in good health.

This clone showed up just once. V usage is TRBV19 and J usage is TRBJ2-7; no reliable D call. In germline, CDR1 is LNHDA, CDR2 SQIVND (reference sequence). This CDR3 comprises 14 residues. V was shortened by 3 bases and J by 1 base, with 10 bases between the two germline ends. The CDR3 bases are TGTGCCAGTAGTATTGGCAGGCAGTCCTACGAGCAGTACTTC. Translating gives CASSIGRQSYEQYF.

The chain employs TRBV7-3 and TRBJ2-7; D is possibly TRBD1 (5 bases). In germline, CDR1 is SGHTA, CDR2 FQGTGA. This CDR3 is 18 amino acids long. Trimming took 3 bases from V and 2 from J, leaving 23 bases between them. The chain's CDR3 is CASSFISSLQGIPYEQYF. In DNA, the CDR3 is TGTGCCAGCAGCTTCATCTCGTCGCTTCAGGGAATTCCCTACGAGCAGTACTTC.

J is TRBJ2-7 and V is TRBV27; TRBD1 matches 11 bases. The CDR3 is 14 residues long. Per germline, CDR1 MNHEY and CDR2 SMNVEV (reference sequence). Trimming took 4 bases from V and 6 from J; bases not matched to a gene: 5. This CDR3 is CASSSRTGGAEQYF. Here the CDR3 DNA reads TGTGCCAGCAGTTCCCGGACAGGGGGCGCCGAGCAGTACTTC.

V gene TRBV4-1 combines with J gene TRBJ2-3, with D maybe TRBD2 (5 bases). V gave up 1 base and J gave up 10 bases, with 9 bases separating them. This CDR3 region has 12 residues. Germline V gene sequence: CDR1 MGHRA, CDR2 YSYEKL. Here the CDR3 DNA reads TGCGCCAGCAGCCAAGGACTGAGGGCGCAGTATTTT. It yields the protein CASSQGLRAQYF.

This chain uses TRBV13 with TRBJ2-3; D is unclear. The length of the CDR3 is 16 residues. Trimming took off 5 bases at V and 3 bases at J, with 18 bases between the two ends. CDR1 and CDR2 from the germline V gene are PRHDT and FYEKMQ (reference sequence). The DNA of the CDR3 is TGTGCCAGCAGCCTACCGTCGGGTATACGAACAGATACGCAGTATTTT. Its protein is CASSLPSGIRTDTQYF.

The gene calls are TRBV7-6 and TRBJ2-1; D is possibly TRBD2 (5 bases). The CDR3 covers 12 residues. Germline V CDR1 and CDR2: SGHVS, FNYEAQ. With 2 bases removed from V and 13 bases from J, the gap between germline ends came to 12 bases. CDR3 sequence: CASSLNRETQFF. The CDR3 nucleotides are TGTGCCAGCAGCTTAAATCGGGAAACTCAGTTCTTC.

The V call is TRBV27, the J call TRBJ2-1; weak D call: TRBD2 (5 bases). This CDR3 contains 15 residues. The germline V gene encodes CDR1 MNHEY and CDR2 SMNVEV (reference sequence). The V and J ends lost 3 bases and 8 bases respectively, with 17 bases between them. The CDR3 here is CASSLQNTRFDEQFF. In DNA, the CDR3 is TGTGCCAGCAGTTTGCAGAATACTAGATTCGATGAGCAGTTCTTC.